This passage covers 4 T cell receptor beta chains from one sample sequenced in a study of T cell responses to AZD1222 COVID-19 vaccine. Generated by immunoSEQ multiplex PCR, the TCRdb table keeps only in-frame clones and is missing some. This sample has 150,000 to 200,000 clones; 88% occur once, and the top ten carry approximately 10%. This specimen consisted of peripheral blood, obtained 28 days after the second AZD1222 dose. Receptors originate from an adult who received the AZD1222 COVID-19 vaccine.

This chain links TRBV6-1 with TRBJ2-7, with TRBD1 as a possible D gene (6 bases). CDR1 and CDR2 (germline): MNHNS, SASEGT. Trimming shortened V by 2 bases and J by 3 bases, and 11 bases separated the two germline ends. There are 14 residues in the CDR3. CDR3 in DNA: TGTGCCAGCAGTGAAAGTGGACAGAACTACGAGCAGTACTTC. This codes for CASSESGQNYEQYF.

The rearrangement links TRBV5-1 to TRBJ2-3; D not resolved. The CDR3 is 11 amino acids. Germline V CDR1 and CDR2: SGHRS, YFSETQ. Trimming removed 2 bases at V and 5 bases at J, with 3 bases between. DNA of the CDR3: TGCGCCAGCAGCTTCCGAGATACGCAGTATTTT. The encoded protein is CASSFRDTQYF.

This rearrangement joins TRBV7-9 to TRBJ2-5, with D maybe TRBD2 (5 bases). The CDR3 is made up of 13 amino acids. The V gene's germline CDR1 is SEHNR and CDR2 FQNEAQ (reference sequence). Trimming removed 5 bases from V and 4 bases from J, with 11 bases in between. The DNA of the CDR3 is TGTGCCAGCAGCGTGGGCCGGGGAGAGACCCAGTACTTC. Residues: CASSVGRGETQYF.

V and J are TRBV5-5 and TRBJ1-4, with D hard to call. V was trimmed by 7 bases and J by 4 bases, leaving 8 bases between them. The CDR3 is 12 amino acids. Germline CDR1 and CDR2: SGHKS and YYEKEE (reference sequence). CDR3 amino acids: CASVGSNEKLFF. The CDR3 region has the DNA TGTGCCAGCGTGGGCAGTAATGAAAAACTGTTTTTT.